This T cell receptor (beta chain) was recovered during a study of blood T cells in healthy people across ages. Overall study findings and caveats: The study regarded diversity estimates from one million T cells as underestimates.

Russia was home to the donors, healthy Caucasian individuals aged roughly 6 to 90. A sample-barcoded 5' primer and a J-beta primer mix were used in a second PCR of about 7 to 12 cycles. Researchers report that a template-switch adaptor with 12 random nucleotides tagged each cDNA molecule. Each CDR3 protein is one row after TCRdb ran MiXCR on the 5' RACE reads. In the table there are around 800,000 distinct CDR3 sequences, about 48% of which are singletons. The CDR3 length is 16 residues. V shed 0 bases, J shed 7 bases, and the junction held 10 bases outside the gene matches. The germline CDR1 and CDR2 sequences are SGHDT and YYEEEE. In the case of this clonotype: Its cognate antigen is unknown.

V is TRBV5-6 and J is TRBJ2-7, with 10 bases identical to TRBD1. The sequence derives from a man older than 75 in good health. Source material: blood. CDR3 region: CASSLEGQGIDNEQYF. CDR3 DNA: TGTGCCAGCAGCTTGGAGGGACAGGGGATAGACAATGAGCAGTACTTC.